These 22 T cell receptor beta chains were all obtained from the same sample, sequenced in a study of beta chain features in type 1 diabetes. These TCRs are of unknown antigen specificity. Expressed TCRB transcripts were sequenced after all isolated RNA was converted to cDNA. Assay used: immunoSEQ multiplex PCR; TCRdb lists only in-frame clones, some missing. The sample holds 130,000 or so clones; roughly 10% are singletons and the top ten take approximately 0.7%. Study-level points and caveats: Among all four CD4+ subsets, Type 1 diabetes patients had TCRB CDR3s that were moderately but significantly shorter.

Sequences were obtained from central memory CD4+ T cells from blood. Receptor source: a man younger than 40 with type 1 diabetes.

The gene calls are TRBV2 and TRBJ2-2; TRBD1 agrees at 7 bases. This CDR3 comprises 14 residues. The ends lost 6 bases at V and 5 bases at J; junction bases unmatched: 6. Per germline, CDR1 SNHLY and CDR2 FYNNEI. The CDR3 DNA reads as TGTGCCAGCAGCGGGACAGCAGCTACCGGGGAGCTGTTTTTT. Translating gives CASSGTAATGELFF.

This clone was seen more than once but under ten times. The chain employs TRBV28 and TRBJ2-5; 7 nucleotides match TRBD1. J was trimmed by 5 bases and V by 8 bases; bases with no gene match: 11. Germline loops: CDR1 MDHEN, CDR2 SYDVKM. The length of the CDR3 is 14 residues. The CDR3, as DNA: TGTGCCAGCGGTTCTCAGGGGGTTAAGGAGACCCAGTACTTC. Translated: CASGSQGVKETQYF.

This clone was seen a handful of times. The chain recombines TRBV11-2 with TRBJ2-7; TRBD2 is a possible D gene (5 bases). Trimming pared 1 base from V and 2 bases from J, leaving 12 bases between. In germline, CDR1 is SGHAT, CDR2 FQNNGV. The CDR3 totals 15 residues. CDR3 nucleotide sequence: TGTGCCAGCAGCTTAGGCTTGGACGGGACCTACGAGCAGTACTTC. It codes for CASSLGLDGTYEQYF.

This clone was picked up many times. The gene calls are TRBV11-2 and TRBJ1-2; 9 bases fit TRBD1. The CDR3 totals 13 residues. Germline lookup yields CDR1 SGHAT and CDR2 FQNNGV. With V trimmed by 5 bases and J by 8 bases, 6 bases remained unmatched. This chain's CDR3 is CASSPGQGYGYTF. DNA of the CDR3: TGTGCCAGCAGCCCAGGACAGGGGTACGGCTACACCTTC.

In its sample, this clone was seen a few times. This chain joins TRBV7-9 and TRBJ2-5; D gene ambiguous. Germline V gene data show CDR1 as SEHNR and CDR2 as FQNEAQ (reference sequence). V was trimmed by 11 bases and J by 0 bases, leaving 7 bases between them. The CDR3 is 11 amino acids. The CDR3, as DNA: TGTGCCGTTGAGGACCAAGAGACCCAGTACTTC. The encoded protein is CAVEDQETQYF.

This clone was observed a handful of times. The CDR3 loop reads CASSVSQGNNEQFF. CDR3 DNA sequence: TGTGCCAGCAGCGTATCACAGGGCAACAATGAGCAGTTCTTC. The chain joins TRBV9 to TRBJ2-1, with a weak D call TRBD1 (6 bases). The CDR3 has 14 residues. The ends were cut back, 1 base at V and 5 bases at J, with 10 bases in the middle. Germline V gives CDR1 SGDLS, CDR2 YYNGEE.

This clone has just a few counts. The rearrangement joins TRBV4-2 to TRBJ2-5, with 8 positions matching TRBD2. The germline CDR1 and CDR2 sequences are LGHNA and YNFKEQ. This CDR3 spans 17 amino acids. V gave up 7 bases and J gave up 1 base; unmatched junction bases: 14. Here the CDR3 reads CASTPTGRGEPQETQYF. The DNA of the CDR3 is TGTGCCAGCACCCCAACCGGGCGGGGGGAACCCCAAGAGACCCAGTACTTC.

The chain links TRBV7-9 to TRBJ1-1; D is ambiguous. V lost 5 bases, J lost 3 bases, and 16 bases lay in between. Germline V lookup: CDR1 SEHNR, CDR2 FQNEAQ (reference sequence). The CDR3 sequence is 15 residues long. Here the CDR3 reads CASSGYMDSDTEAFF. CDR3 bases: TGTGCCAGCAGCGGATACATGGATAGCGACACTGAAGCTTTCTTT.

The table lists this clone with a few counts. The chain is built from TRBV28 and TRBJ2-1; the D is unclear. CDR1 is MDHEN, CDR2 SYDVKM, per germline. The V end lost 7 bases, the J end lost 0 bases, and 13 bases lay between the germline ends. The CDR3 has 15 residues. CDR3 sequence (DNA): TGTGCCAGCACCTCGCTTCCCGGCTCCTACAATGAGCAGTTCTTC. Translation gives CASTSLPGSYNEQFF.

The CDR3: CASGEGVLNSPLHF. In DNA, the CDR3 is TGTGCCAGCGGAGAGGGGGTACTCAATTCACCCCTCCACTTT. This chain links TRBV9 with TRBJ1-6; weak D call: TRBD1 (6 bases). The germline gives CDR1 SGDLS, CDR2 YYNGEE. V was clipped by 7 bases and J by 7 bases, with 15 bases between them. This CDR3 is 14 amino acids long.

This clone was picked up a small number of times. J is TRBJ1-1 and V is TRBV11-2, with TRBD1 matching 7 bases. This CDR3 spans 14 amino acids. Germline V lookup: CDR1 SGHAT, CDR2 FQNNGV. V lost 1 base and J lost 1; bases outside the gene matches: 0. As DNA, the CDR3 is TGTGCCAGCAGCTTAGGACAGGGGAACACTGAAGCTTTCTTT. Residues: CASSLGQGNTEAFF.

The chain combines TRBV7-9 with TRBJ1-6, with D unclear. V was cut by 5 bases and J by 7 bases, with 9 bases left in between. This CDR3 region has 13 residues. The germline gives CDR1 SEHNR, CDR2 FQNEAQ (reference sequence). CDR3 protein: CASSPAANSPLHF. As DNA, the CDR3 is TGTGCCAGCAGCCCCGCGGCGAATTCACCCCTCCACTTT.

The CDR3 DNA follows: TGTGCCAGCAGCTTAGGAGGGGGCGGCGGGGAGCTGTTTTTT. Translating it yields CASSLGGGGGELFF. The chain joins TRBV7-3 to TRBJ2-2; weak D call: TRBD1 (7 bases). CDR1 SGHTA and CDR2 FQGTGA come from the germline V gene. The CDR3 consists of 14 residues. Trimming pared 2 bases from V and 7 bases from J, leaving 11 bases between.

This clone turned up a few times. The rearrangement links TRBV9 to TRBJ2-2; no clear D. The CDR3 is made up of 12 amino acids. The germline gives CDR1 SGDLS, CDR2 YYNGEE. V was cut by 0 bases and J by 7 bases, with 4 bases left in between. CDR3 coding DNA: TGTGCCAGCAGCGTAGACAGCGGGGAGCTGTTTTTT. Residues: CASSVDSGELFF. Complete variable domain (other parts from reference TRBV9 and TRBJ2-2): DSGVTQTPKHLITATGQRVTLRCSPRSGDLSVYWYQQSLDQGLQFLIQYYNGEERAKGNILERFSAQQFPDLHSELNLSSLELGDSALYFCASSVDSGELFFGEGSRLTVL.

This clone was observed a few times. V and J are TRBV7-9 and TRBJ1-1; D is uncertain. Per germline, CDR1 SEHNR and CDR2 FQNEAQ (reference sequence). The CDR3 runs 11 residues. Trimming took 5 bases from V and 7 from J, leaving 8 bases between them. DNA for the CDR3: TGTGCCAGCAGCCAGGCCCGTGAAGCTTTCTTT. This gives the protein CASSQAREAFF.

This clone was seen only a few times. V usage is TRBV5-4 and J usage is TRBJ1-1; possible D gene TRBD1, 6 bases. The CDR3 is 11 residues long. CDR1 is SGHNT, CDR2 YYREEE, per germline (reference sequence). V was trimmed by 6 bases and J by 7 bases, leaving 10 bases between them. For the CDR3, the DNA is TGTGCCAGCACCTACAGGGATGAAGCTTTCTTT. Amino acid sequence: CASTYRDEAFF.

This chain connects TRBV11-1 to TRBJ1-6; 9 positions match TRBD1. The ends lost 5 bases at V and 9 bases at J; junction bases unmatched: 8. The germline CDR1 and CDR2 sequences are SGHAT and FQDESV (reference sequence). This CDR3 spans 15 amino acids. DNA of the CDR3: TGTGCCAGCAGCACCCGGACAGGGGCGACTTCACCCCTCCACTTT. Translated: CASSTRTGATSPLHF.

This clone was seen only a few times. The CDR3 bases are TGTGCCAGCAGCGATCGGGGGGCCTACAATGAGCAGTTCTTC. This translates into CASSDRGAYNEQFF. The V gene is TRBV7-3, the J gene TRBJ2-1, with 7 bases matching TRBD2. The V segment lost 5 bases and the J segment 2 bases; nucleotides outside the gene matches: 3. Germline V gene data show CDR1 as SGHTA and CDR2 as FQGTGA. The CDR3 length is 14 residues.

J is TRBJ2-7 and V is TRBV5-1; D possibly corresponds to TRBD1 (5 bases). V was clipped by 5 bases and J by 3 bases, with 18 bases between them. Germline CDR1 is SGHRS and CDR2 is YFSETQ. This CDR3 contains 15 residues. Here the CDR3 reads CASRGVGVGIYEQYF. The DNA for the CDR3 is TGCGCCAGCAGAGGCGTAGGGGTCGGTATCTACGAGCAGTACTTC.

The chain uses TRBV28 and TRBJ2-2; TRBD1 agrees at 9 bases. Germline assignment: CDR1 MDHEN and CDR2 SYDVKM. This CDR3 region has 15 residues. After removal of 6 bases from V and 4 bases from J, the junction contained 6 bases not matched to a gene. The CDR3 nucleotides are TGTGCCAGCAGGGGACAGGGCGTCGGCACCGGGGAGCTGTTTTTT. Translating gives CASRGQGVGTGELFF.

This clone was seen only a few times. The CDR3 coding sequence is TGTGCCAGCAGCGTAGTGGGCCACAGCCTCTACAATGAGCAGTTCTTC. Its protein product is CASSVVGHSLYNEQFF. The chain has TRBV9 and TRBJ2-1; D is undetermined. The germline V and J ends were trimmed by 0 bases and 3 bases, with 13 bases remaining between them. Germline CDR1 is SGDLS and CDR2 is YYNGEE. The CDR3 is made up of 16 amino acids.

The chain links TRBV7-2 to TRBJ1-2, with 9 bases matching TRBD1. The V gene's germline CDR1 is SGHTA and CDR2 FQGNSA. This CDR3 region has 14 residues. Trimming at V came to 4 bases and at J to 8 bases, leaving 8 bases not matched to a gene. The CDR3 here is CASSSGTGLNGYTF. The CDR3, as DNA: TGTGCCAGCAGCTCGGGGACAGGGTTAAACGGCTACACCTTC.